This TCR beta chain was captured in a study of T cells in localized non-small cell lung cancer. Whole-study findings and limits: As only one tumor region underwent sequencing, heterogeneity remains possible.

Details on this clone: Its antigen is currently unknown.

Sequencing used immunoSEQ multiplex PCR; TCRdb keeps in-frame clones, though not all of them. Altogether approximately 65,000 clones are present, roughly 79% being singletons, with the ten largest covering just over 4.5%. Trimming took 3 bases from V and 5 from J, leaving 5 bases between them. CDR1 and CDR2 (germline): LGHNA, YSLEER. The CDR3 loop spans 11 amino acids. The rearrangement uses TRBV4-3 and TRBJ2-7, with D perhaps matching TRBD1 or TRBD2 (5 bases each). The sample consisted of PBMCs, taken before any cancer treatment. The origin of this receptor is a man aged 35 to 70 with stage II lung adenocarcinoma. The CDR3 is CASSQGDEQYF. DNA for the CDR3: TGCGCCAGCAGCCAGGGGGACGAGCAGTACTTC.